This T cell receptor beta chain emerged from a study of neurological immune-mediated disorders. TCRdb used MiXCR to reprocess the 5' RACE reads, holding one entry per CDR3 protein. The repertoire includes over 45,000 distinct CDR3 sequences, over 20% of them detected once, and 23% sits in the top ten. Germline assignment: CDR1 SGHRS and CDR2 YFSETQ. The CDR3 length is 16 residues. The V and J ends lost 0 bases and 3 bases, in that order; junction bases with no gene match: 8. The sequence came from a woman between 70 and 85 years old in good health. The chain carries TRBV5-1 and TRBJ2-5; TRBD2 matches 7 bases. Sequenced material: PBMCs. CDR3 protein: CASSLEGRGVEETQYF. CDR3 nucleotide sequence: TGCGCCAGCAGCTTGGAAGGTCGGGGGGTCGAAGAGACCCAGTACTTC.